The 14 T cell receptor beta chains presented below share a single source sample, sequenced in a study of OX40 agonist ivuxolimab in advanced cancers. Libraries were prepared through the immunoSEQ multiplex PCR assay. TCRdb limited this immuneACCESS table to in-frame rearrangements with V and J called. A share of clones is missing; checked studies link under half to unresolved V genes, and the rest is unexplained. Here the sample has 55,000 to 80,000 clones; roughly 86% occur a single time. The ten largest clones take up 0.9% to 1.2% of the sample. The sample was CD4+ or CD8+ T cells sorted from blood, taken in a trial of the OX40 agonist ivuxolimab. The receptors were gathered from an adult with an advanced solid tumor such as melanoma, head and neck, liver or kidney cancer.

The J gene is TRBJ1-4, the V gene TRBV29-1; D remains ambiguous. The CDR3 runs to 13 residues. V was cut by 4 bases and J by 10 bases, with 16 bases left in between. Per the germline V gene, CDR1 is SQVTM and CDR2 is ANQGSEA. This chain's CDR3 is CSVGWGSRGKLFF. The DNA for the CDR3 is TGCAGCGTTGGTTGGGGATCTCGGGGAAAACTGTTTTTT.

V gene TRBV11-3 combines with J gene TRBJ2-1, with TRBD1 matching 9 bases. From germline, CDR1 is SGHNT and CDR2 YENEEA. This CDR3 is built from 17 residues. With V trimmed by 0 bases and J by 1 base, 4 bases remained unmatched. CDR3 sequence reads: CASSLDSGTGSYNEQFF. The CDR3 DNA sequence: TGTGCCAGCAGCTTAGATTCCGGGACAGGGTCCTACAATGAGCAGTTCTTC.

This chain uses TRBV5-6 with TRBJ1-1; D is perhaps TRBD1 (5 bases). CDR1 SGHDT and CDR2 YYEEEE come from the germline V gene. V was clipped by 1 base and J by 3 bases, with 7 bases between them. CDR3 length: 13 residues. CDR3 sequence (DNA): TGTGCCAGCAGCTTGTTAGGGGACACTGAAGCTTTCTTT. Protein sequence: CASSLLGDTEAFF. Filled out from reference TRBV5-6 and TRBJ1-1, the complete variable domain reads DAGVTQSPTHLIKTRGQQVTLRCSPKSGHDTVSWYQQALGQGPQFIFQYYEEEERQRGNFPDRFSGHQFPNYSSELNVNALLLGDSALYLCASSLLGDTEAFFGQGTRLTVV.

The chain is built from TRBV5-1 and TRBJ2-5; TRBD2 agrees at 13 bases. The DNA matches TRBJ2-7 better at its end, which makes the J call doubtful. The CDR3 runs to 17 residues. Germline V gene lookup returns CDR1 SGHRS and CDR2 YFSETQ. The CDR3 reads CASSLALGTSGDYEQYF. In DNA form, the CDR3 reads TGCGCCAGCAGCTTGGCCTTGGGGACTAGCGGGGACTACGAGCAGTACTTC.

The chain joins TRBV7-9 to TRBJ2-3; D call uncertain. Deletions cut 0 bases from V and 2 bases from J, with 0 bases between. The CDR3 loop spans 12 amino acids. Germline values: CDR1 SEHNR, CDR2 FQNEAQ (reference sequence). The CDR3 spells CASSLATDTQYF. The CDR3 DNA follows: TGTGCCAGCAGCTTAGCCACAGATACGCAGTATTTT.

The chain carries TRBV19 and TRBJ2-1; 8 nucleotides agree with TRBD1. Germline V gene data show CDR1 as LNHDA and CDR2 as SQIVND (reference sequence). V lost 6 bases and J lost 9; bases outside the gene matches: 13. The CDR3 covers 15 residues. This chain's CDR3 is CASRATGTGGGEQFF. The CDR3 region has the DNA TGTGCCAGTAGGGCTACCGGGACAGGCGGTGGTGAGCAGTTCTTC. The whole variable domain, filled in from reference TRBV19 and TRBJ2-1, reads DGGITQSPKYLFRKEGQNVTLSCEQNLNHDAMYWYRQDPGQGLRLIYYSQIVNDFQKGDIAEGYSVSREKKESFPLTVTSAQKNPTAFYLCASRATGTGGGEQFFGPGTRLTVL.

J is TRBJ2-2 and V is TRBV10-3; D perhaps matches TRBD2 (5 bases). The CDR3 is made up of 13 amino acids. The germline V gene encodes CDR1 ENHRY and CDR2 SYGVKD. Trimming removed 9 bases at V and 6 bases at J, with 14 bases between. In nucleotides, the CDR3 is TGTGCCATTCTGAAGGGAGCGGCCGGGGAGCTGTTTTTT. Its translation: CAILKGAAGELFF.

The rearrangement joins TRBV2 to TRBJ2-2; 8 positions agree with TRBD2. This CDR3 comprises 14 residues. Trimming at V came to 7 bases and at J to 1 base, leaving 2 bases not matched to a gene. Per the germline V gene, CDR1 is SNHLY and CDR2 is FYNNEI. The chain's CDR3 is CASKRELNTGELFF. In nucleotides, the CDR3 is TGTGCCAGCAAGCGGGAGTTGAACACCGGGGAGCTGTTTTTT.

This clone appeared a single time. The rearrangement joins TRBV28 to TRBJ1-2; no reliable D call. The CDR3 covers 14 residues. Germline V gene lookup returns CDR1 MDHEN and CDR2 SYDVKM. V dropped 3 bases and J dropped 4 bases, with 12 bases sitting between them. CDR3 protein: CASSLGGMGYGYTF. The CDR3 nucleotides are TGTGCCAGCAGTTTGGGAGGGATGGGCTATGGCTACACCTTC.

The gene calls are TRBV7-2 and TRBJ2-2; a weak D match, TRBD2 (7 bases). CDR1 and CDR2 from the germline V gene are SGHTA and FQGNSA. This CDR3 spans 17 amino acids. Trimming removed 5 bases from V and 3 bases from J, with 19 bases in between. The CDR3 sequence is CASSPVVGGQYTGELFF. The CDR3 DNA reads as TGTGCCAGCAGCCCAGTTGTCGGGGGGCAGTACACCGGGGAGCTGTTTTTT.

The CDR3 DNA reads TGTGCCAGTAGTTCCCAGCCGGGCTCCTACAATGAGCAGTTCTTC. This gives the protein CASSSQPGSYNEQFF. This chain uses TRBV19 with TRBJ2-1; no clear D. The germline CDR1 and CDR2 sequences are LNHDA and SQIVND (reference sequence). This CDR3 is 15 amino acids long. V shed 5 bases and J shed 0 bases, with 11 bases lying between them. The variable domain in full, with the rest retrieved from reference TRBV19 and TRBJ2-1, is DGGITQSPKYLFRKEGQNVTLSCEQNLNHDAMYWYRQDPGQGLRLIYYSQIVNDFQKGDIAEGYSVSREKKESFPLTVTSAQKNPTAFYLCASSSQPGSYNEQFFGPGTRLTVL.

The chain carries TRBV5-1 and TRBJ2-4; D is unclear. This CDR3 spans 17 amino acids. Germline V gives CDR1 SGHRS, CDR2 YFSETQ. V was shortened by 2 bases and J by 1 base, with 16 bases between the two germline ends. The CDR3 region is CASSFVQPVGAKNIQYF. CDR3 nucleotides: TGCGCCAGCAGCTTCGTACAGCCCGTGGGGGCCAAAAACATTCAGTACTTC.

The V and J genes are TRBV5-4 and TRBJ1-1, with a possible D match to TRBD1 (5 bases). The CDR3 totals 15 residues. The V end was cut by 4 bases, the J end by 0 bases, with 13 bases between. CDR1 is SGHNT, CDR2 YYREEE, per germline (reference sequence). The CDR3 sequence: CASSAGGGMNTEAFF. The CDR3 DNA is TGTGCCAGCAGCGCTGGGGGTGGGATGAACACTGAAGCTTTCTTT.

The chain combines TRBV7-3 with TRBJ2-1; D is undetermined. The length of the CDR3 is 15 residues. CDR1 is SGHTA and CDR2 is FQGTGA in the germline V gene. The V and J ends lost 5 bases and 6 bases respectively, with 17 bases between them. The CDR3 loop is CASSLDGRSPNEQFF. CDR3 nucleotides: TGTGCCAGCAGCCTCGACGGCAGGTCGCCCAATGAGCAGTTCTTC.